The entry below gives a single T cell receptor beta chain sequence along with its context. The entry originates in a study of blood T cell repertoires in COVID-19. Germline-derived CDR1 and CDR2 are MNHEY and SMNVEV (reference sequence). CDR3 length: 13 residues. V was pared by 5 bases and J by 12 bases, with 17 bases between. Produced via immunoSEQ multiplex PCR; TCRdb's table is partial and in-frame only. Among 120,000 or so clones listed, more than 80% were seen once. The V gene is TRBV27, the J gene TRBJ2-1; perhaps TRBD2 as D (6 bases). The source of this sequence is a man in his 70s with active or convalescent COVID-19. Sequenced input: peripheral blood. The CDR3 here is CASSGFPRDGQFF. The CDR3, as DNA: TGTGCCAGCAGTGGATTCCCGCGGGACGGGCAGTTCTTC.